One and the same sample provided the 24 T cell receptor beta chains below, sequenced in a study of T-cell reconstitution after alpha-beta-depleted transplantation in children. Preparation of the TCRbeta library was carried out with unique molecular identifiers. TCRdb itself ran the PCR reads through MiXCR, one entry per CDR3 protein. Here the sample spans more than 550,000 distinct CDR3 sequences, roughly a tenth being singletons. The specimen was PBMCs from the stem cell graft donor, collected from the stem cell graft. The origin of the receptors is a human donor who donated a stem cell graft to a child with acute myeloid leukemia.

This clonotype was counted ten times or more. The chain employs TRBV7-9 and TRBJ2-7; 11 nucleotides match TRBD2. The CDR3 sequence is 14 residues long. Trimming removed 5 bases from V and 2 bases from J; junction bases left unmatched: 2. Germline loops: CDR1 SEHNR, CDR2 FQNEAQ (reference sequence). For the CDR3, the DNA is TGTGCCAGCAGCACTAGCGGGGGAACCTACGAGCAGTACTTC. Its translation is CASSTSGGTYEQYF.

This clonotype occurred many times. CDR3 loop: CASSSTYNEQFF. The CDR3 nucleotides are TGTGCCAGCAGCTCCACCTACAATGAGCAGTTCTTC. The V and J genes are TRBV7-3 and TRBJ2-1; D unresolved. V was trimmed by 4 bases and J by 2 bases, leaving 3 bases between them. Germline CDR1 reads SGHTA; CDR2 reads FQGTGA. This CDR3 spans 12 amino acids.

The V gene is TRBV20-1, the J gene TRBJ1-2; TRBD1 matches at 7 bases. Losses at the gene ends were 7 bases for V and 0 bases for J; bases not matched to a gene: 5. Germline lookup yields CDR1 DFQATT and CDR2 SNEGSKA (reference sequence). This CDR3 is 13 amino acids long. CDR3: CSVPDRTNYGYTF. The DNA for the CDR3 is TGCAGTGTCCCGGACAGGACTAACTATGGCTACACCTTC.

This clonotype has a handful of counts. V is TRBV5-1 and J is TRBJ2-5, with D perhaps being TRBD1 or TRBD2 (6 bases each). Germline CDR1 is SGHRS and CDR2 is YFSETQ. V shed 0 bases and J shed 3 bases, with 18 bases lying between them. The CDR3 length is 17 residues. CDR3 residues: CASSLATNGGGKETQYF. As DNA, the CDR3 is TGCGCCAGCAGCTTGGCTACTAACGGGGGCGGGAAAGAGACCCAGTACTTC.

This chain uses TRBV5-1 with TRBJ2-1, with D unresolved. This CDR3 is built from 17 residues. V gave up 0 bases and J gave up 2 bases, with 15 bases separating them. Germline V lookup: CDR1 SGHRS, CDR2 YFSETQ. DNA for the CDR3: TGCGCCAGCAGCTTGGCCTTCTGGAGCGCACCCTACAATGAGCAGTTCTTC. It translates to CASSLAFWSAPYNEQFF. Variable domain in full (rest from reference TRBV5-1 and TRBJ2-1): KAGVTQTPRYLIKTRGQQVTLSCSPISGHRSVSWYQQTPGQGLQFLFEYFSETQRNKGNFPGRFSGRQFSNSRSEMNVSTLELGDSALYLCASSLAFWSAPYNEQFFGPGTRLTVL.

This clonotype came up many times. This chain uses TRBV29-1 with TRBJ2-5; 9 bases agree with TRBD2. The CDR3 is made up of 13 amino acids. CDR1 and CDR2 (germline): SQVTM, ANQGSEA. Unmatched junction bases numbered 6, after V lost 5 bases and J lost 5 bases. The CDR3, as DNA: TGCAGCGTTATGGGTAGCGGGAGCGAGACCCAGTACTTC. Translated, it gives CSVMGSGSETQYF.

This clonotype was picked up a small number of times. The V and J genes are TRBV29-1 and TRBJ2-3; D possibly corresponds to TRBD2 (6 bases). The CDR3 length is 15 residues. Trimming left V 4 bases short and J 0 bases short, with 14 bases between. Germline CDR1 and CDR2: SQVTM and ANQGSEA. The CDR3 reads CSVGTSTASTDTQYF. The CDR3 DNA is TGCAGCGTTGGCACTAGCACCGCTAGCACAGATACGCAGTATTTT.

This clonotype appeared a few times. The chain employs TRBV9 and TRBJ1-3, with D uncertain. The V end lost 0 bases, the J end lost 0 bases, and 10 bases lay between the germline ends. From germline, CDR1 is SGDLS and CDR2 YYNGEE. The CDR3 length is 16 residues. CDR3 nucleotide sequence: TGTGCCAGCAGCGTAGCACCCTCTACCTCTGGAAACACCATATATTTT. It specifies CASSVAPSTSGNTIYF.

J is TRBJ2-7 and V is TRBV25-1; D not resolved. Germline V CDR1 and CDR2: MGHDK, SYGVNS. The CDR3 consists of 11 residues. Trimming took 3 bases from V and 6 from J, leaving 6 bases between them. Here the CDR3 DNA reads TGTGCCAGCAGTGATGGGTTCGAGCAGTACTTC. This gives the protein CASSDGFEQYF.

The V gene is TRBV6-1, the J gene TRBJ2-2, with 10 positions matching TRBD2. V shed 7 bases, J shed 2 bases, and the junction held 7 bases outside the gene matches. This CDR3 has 16 residues. Germline loops: CDR1 MNHNS, CDR2 SASEGT. CDR3 residues: CASTLTSGTNTGELFF. The CDR3 nucleotides are TGTGCCAGCACCCTAACTAGCGGGACAAACACCGGGGAGCTGTTTTTT.

In its sample, this clonotype was seen many times. The rearrangement uses TRBV29-1 and TRBJ1-4; tentatively, D is TRBD1 (6 bases). CDR1 is SQVTM and CDR2 is ANQGSEA in the germline V gene. The CDR3 is 14 amino acids. V was shortened by 4 bases and J by 6 bases, with 15 bases between the two germline ends. The chain's CDR3 is CSVVHRRQDEKLFF. The CDR3 bases are TGCAGCGTTGTCCATAGACGACAGGATGAAAAACTGTTTTTT. The full variable domain, its missing parts supplied by reference TRBV29-1 and TRBJ1-4, is SAVISQKPSRDICQRGTSLTIQCQVDSQVTMMFWYRQQPGQSLTLIATANQGSEATYESGFVIDKFPISRPNLTFSTLTVSNMSPEDSSIYLCSVVHRRQDEKLFFGSGTQLSVL.

This clonotype appeared many times. The J gene is TRBJ1-1, the V gene TRBV10-3; D is unclear. The ends were cut back, 4 bases at V and 1 base at J, with 7 bases in the middle. CDR1 and CDR2 from the germline V gene are ENHRY and SYGVKD. The CDR3 is 13 residues long. CDR3 in DNA: TGTGCCATCAGTGTACAGCCGAACACTGAAGCTTTCTTT. This encodes CAISVQPNTEAFF.

In this sample, this clonotype turned up a few times. The chain recombines TRBV25-1 with TRBJ2-3; a weak D match, TRBD2 (5 bases). Trimming shortened V by 0 bases and J by 5 bases, and 15 bases separated the two germline ends. Germline V gene sequence: CDR1 MGHDK, CDR2 SYGVNS. CDR3 length equals 16 residues. DNA for the CDR3: TGTGCCAGCAGTGAATATTTTACGGGGTCAGGAGATACGCAGTATTTT. Translation gives CASSEYFTGSGDTQYF.

Notes on this clonotype: A junction boundary mismatches the germline segment, possibly from a read error. This chain links TRBV7-7 with TRBJ2-5; 7 bases are a match to TRBD1. The CDR3 sequence is 15 residues long. Germline loops: CDR1 SSHAT, CDR2 FNYEAQ (reference sequence). The CDR3 nucleotides are TGTGCTAGCAGCTTAGAACAGGGGCCCTGGGAGACCCAGTACTTC. It is translated as CASSLEQGPWETQYF.

This clonotype turned up a few times. V usage is TRBV19 and J usage is TRBJ2-4; 7 bases line up with TRBD1. The CDR3 extends over 17 amino acids. J was trimmed by 0 bases and V by 4 bases; bases with no gene match: 9. Germline loops: CDR1 LNHDA, CDR2 SQIVND (reference sequence). CDR3 sequence reads: CASSTRFGDRAKNIQYF. The CDR3 nucleotides read TGTGCCAGTAGTACGAGATTTGGGGACAGAGCCAAAAACATTCAGTACTTC.

This clonotype has more than one count but fewer than ten. The chain combines TRBV7-9 with TRBJ2-1; tentative D call: TRBD2 (7 bases). The germline CDR1 and CDR2 sequences are SEHNR and FQNEAQ (reference sequence). The CDR3 runs to 15 residues. The V gene lost 5 bases and the J gene lost 8 bases, with 19 bases spanning the gap. CDR3 sequence: CASSRGGAGVDEQFF. In DNA, the CDR3 is TGTGCCAGCAGCCGAGGGGGTGCGGGAGTAGATGAGCAGTTCTTC.

The chain is built from TRBV28 and TRBJ2-1, with 10 bases lining up with TRBD2. With V trimmed by 5 bases and J by 3 bases, 1 base remained unmatched. Germline values: CDR1 MDHEN, CDR2 SYDVKM. The CDR3 runs 14 residues. The CDR3 spells CASSIAGGYNEQFF. CDR3 DNA: TGTGCCAGCAGTATAGCGGGAGGCTACAATGAGCAGTTCTTC.

This clonotype was seen repeatedly, ten times or more. This rearrangement joins TRBV12-3 or TRBV12-4 to TRBJ2-2; D is ambiguous. The CDR3 consists of 12 residues. The V and J ends lost 6 bases and 3 bases respectively, with 5 bases between them. The CDR3: CASSFYTGELFF. DNA of the CDR3: TGTGCCAGCAGCTTTTACACCGGGGAGCTGTTTTTT.

The V call is TRBV7-3, the J call TRBJ2-5, with D perhaps TRBD1 or TRBD2 (5 bases each). Germline CDR1 is SGHTA and CDR2 is FQGTGA. The CDR3 is 15 amino acids. V was trimmed by 4 bases and J by 4 bases, leaving 16 bases between them. CDR3 in DNA: TGTGCCAGCAGCTCCGCAGGGACGAAGGGAGAGACCCAGTACTTC. This encodes CASSSAGTKGETQYF.

The V and J genes are TRBV29-1 and TRBJ1-2; a weak D match, TRBD1 (6 bases). CDR1 SQVTM and CDR2 ANQGSEA come from the germline V gene. This CDR3 is built from 15 residues. Trimming removed 4 bases from V and 6 bases from J, with 21 bases in between. The chain's CDR3 is CSVASRPDSVNGYTF. DNA for the CDR3: TGCAGCGTTGCCTCACGGCCGGACAGCGTAAATGGCTACACCTTC.

This clonotype was counted only a few times. The rearrangement uses TRBV10-2 and TRBJ2-7; D possibly matches TRBD1 or TRBD2 (5 bases each). CDR1 and CDR2 from the germline V gene are WSHSY and SAAADI. The ends were cut back, 4 bases at V and 0 bases at J, with 16 bases in the middle. CDR3 size: 16 residues. The CDR3 protein is CASSGDPKGSSYEQYF. In DNA form, the CDR3 reads TGCGCCAGCAGTGGGGACCCCAAAGGTAGCTCCTACGAGCAGTACTTC.

This chain uses TRBV15 with TRBJ2-7, with 7 bases aligning to TRBD1. Germline CDR1 reads LNHNV; CDR2 reads YYDKDF (reference sequence). With 3 bases clipped from V and 4 bases from J, the junction kept 15 bases outside the gene matches. The CDR3 contains 17 residues. CDR3 loop: CATSRDTFRQGQYEQYF. The CDR3 DNA sequence: TGTGCCACCAGCAGGGATACTTTCCGACAGGGACAATACGAGCAGTACTTC. The full variable domain, its missing parts supplied by reference TRBV15 and TRBJ2-7, is DAMVIQNPRYQVTQFGKPVTLSCSQTLNHNVMYWYQQKSSQAPKLLFHYYDKDFNNEADTPDNFQSRRPNTSFCFLDIRSPGLGDTAMYLCATSRDTFRQGQYEQYFGPGTRLTVT.

The V and J genes are TRBV2 and TRBJ2-7; D not resolved. Germline V gene sequence: CDR1 SNHLY, CDR2 FYNNEI. Trimming removed 8 bases from V and 9 bases from J, with 17 bases in between. The CDR3 has 12 amino acids. The CDR3 reads CASDKSLGGQYF. CDR3 nucleotides: TGTGCCAGCGATAAGAGCCTCGGTGGGCAGTACTTC. Full variable domain (remainder filled in from reference TRBV2 and TRBJ2-7): EPEVTQTPSHQVTQMGQEVILRCVPISNHLYFYWYRQILGQKVEFLVSFYNNEISEKSEIFDDQFSVERPDGSNFTLKIRSTKLEDSAMYFCASDKSLGGQYFGPGTRLTVT.

The V and J genes are TRBV27 and TRBJ2-2, with D perhaps matching TRBD1 (6 bases). The CDR3 loop spans 15 amino acids. Germline V gives CDR1 MNHEY, CDR2 SMNVEV (reference sequence). Trimming shortened V by 3 bases and J by 1 base, and 9 bases separated the two germline ends. CDR3 loop: CASSFTGMNTGELFF. The CDR3 DNA reads as TGTGCCAGCAGTTTTACAGGGATGAACACCGGGGAGCTGTTTTTT.